One sample yielded the 30 T cell receptor beta chains listed below, sequenced in a study of kidney transplant recipient with SARS-CoV-2 infection. TCRdb ran MiXCR on the reads and lists one entry per CDR3 protein. The sample includes 200,000 to 300,000 distinct CDR3 sequences, 29% of them seen just once. Specimen: a blood sample, collected at baseline and around day 110 from a kidney transplant recipient. The receptors here all came from a male patient in his thirties who had COVID-19 and was a kidney transplant recipient. Part of the T cells may come from the graft donor.

As to this clonotype: A much larger clone sits a single nucleotide away, making a read error possible. The rearrangement uses TRBV3-2 and TRBJ2-4; the table gives TRBD2 as D, unverified against the DNA. TRBV3-2 represents a pseudogene. The CDR3 sequence is 15 residues long. Here the CDR3 DNA reads TGTGCCAGCAGCCTCCAGGCTAGCGGGGACTACGAGCGGTACTTC. As protein: CASSLQASGDYERYF.

This clonotype was recorded at least ten times. The CDR3 DNA reads as TGTGCCACCAGCGGTGTTGGAAGGGAAAAACTGTTTTTT. This sequence encodes CATSGVGREKLFF. V gene TRBV15 combines with J gene TRBJ1-4; no clear D gene. Germline assignment: CDR1 LNHNV and CDR2 YYDKDF (reference sequence). There are 13 residues in the CDR3. V was trimmed by 5 bases and J by 8 bases, leaving 12 bases between them.

This clonotype was found many times. This sequence joins TRBV5-3 and TRBJ1-2; D not certain. TRBV5-3 has ORF status, its function being uncertain. The V end was cut by 7 bases, the J end by 4 bases, with 23 bases between. CDR3 length: 16 residues. This CDR3 is CARSALVVRKTYGYTF. The CDR3 region has the DNA TGTGCCAGATCTGCACTAGTGGTGAGAAAGACCTATGGCTACACCTTC.

The table lists this clonotype with many counts. The chain joins TRBV6-5 to TRBJ1-2; no definite D call. V was trimmed by 5 bases and J by 4 bases, leaving 23 bases between them. The germline V gene has CDR1 MNHEY and CDR2 SVGAGI. The CDR3 is made up of 17 amino acids. The CDR3 region has the DNA TGTGCCAGCAGTGTGGAAGCCTCTATGCGAAAGACCTATGGCTACACCTTC. It encodes CASSVEASMRKTYGYTF.

This clonotype has a count of ten or more. The chain has TRBV7-1 and TRBJ1-2; unclear D gene. TRBV7-1 is labeled an ORF, and its function is uncertain. The germline V and J ends were trimmed by 5 bases and 4 bases, with 23 bases remaining between them. The CDR3 length is 17 residues. The CDR3 sequence is CASSTVRHEGKTYGYTF. The CDR3 region has the DNA TGTGCCAGCAGCACAGTTCGTCACGAGGGAAAGACCTATGGCTACACCTTC.

This clonotype was seen repeatedly, ten times or more. The chain carries TRBV28 and TRBJ2-7; D possibly corresponds to TRBD1 (6 bases). V dropped 2 bases and J dropped 6 bases, with 11 bases sitting between them. Germline V gives CDR1 MDHEN, CDR2 SYDVKM. This CDR3 has 13 residues. The CDR3 is CASSLPGAREQYF. DNA of the CDR3: TGTGCCAGCAGTTTACCAGGGGCGCGCGAGCAGTACTTC.

Turning to this clonotype: A read error is possible here, since a much larger clone lies one base away. This sequence joins TRBV30 and TRBJ2-7; D unresolved. There are 15 residues in the CDR3. The germline gives CDR1 GTSNPN, CDR2 SVGIG (reference sequence). Trimming left V 2 bases short and J 2 bases short, with 16 bases between. The CDR3 sequence: CAWSKGFVSPYEQYF. In DNA, the CDR3 is TGTGCCTGGAGTAAGGGATTCGTAAGCCCCTACGAGCAGTACTTC.

This clonotype was recorded at least ten times. This sequence joins TRBV29-1 and TRBJ2-7, with 7 bases identical to TRBD1. Germline CDR1 and CDR2: SQVTM and ANQGSEA. The length of the CDR3 is 14 residues. The V segment lost 6 bases and the J segment 6 bases; nucleotides outside the gene matches: 14. The CDR3 DNA is TGCAGCGTCACCCCAGGGGGTGCTTTCGCCGAGCAGTACTTC. The encoded protein is CSVTPGGAFAEQYF.

This chain uses TRBV7-9 with TRBJ2-3; D is uncertain. The germline CDR1 and CDR2 sequences are SEHNR and FQNEAQ (reference sequence). The V end was cut by 7 bases, the J end by 0 bases, with 11 bases between. The CDR3 extends over 14 amino acids. The chain's CDR3 is CASTDSFSTDTQYF. CDR3 coding DNA: TGTGCCAGCACCGACTCCTTTAGCACAGATACGCAGTATTTT.

Turning to this clonotype: A read error is possible here, since a much larger clone lies one base away. The chain combines TRBV6-5 with TRBJ2-7; 8 bases are shared with TRBD1. The DNA end lines up better with TRBJ2-5; the J call may be wrong. CDR3 length: 18 residues. The V gene's germline CDR1 is MNHEY and CDR2 SVGAGI. The CDR3 bases are TGTGCCAGCAGCCTAACCGAGACAGGGGTTTCATCAGAAGGGACCCAGTACTTC. This sequence encodes CASSLTETGVSSEGTQYF.

This sequence joins TRBV7-1 and TRBJ1-2; D call uncertain. TRBV7-1 is given ORF status, its function remaining uncertain. The CDR3 sequence is 17 residues long. Trimming pared 5 bases from V and 4 bases from J, leaving 23 bases between. The CDR3, as DNA: TGTGCCAGCAGCGTTATAAATCACGAGGGAAAGACCTATGGCTACACCTTC. It codes for CASSVINHEGKTYGYTF.

This clonotype was seen once. A read error is possible here, since a much larger clone lies one base away. The chain joins TRBV5-1 to TRBJ2-5; 13 nucleotides match TRBD2. The length of the CDR3 is 18 residues. In germline, CDR1 is SGHRS, CDR2 YFSETQ. The CDR3 DNA is TGCGCCAGCAACTTGGGGAGGGGGACTAGCGGGACGTCAGAGACCCAGTACTTC. Amino acids: CASNLGRGTSGTSETQYF.

This clonotype has a count of ten or more. CDR3 sequence (DNA): TGTGCCAGCAGCAGATCACCGGGTCAGACGAGCACCGGGGAGCTGTTTTTT. It codes for CASSRSPGQTSTGELFF. The gene calls are TRBV3-1 and TRBJ2-2; no clear D gene. The CDR3 spans 17 residues. CDR1 and CDR2 (germline): LGHDT, YNNKEL (reference sequence). V was pared by 5 bases and J by 4 bases, with 20 bases between.

Remarks on this clonotype: This may be a read error: a much more frequent sequence differs by one nucleotide. This chain links TRBV19 with TRBJ2-1; D is ambiguous. This CDR3 has 17 amino acids. Germline values: CDR1 LNHDA, CDR2 SQIVND (reference sequence). CDR3 in amino acids: CANSIDDTTVPYNEQFF. The DNA of the CDR3 is TGTGCCAATAGTATAGATGATACGACTGTTCCCTACAATGAGCAGTTCTTC. The entire variable domain, with the rest obtained from reference TRBV19 and TRBJ2-1, is as follows: DGGITQSPKYLFRKEGQNVTLSCEQNLNHDAMYWYRQDPGQGLRLIYYSQIVNDFQKGDIAEGYSVSREKKESFPLTVTSAQKNPTAFYLCANSIDDTTVPYNEQFFGPGTRLTVL.

This clonotype was detected only once. A read error may explain this, as a much larger clone is one base away. V is TRBV6-4 and J is TRBJ1-2; D is undetermined. V dropped 2 bases and J dropped 3 bases, with 7 bases sitting between them. There are 13 residues in the CDR3. Germline-derived CDR1 and CDR2 are MRHNA and SNTAGT. The CDR3 DNA reads TGTGCCAGCAGTGACGGGATAGACTATGGCTACACCTTC. Its translation: CASSDGIDYGYTF.

This clonotype came up many times. The J gene is TRBJ1-1, the V gene TRBV6-2 or TRBV6-3; perhaps TRBD1 as D (5 bases). The CDR3 has 11 amino acids. Germline V lookup: CDR1 MNHEY, CDR2 SVGEGT. Deletions cut 9 bases from V and 2 bases from J, with 7 bases between. The CDR3 sequence is CASWDNTEAFF. The DNA of the CDR3 is TGTGCCAGTTGGGACAACACTGAAGCTTTCTTT.

In this sample, this clonotype turned up many times. This chain connects TRBV7-8 to TRBJ1-4; no reliable D call. Germline-derived CDR1 and CDR2 are SGHVS and FQNEAQ. The CDR3 is 14 residues long. Trimming stripped 6 bases from V and 6 bases from J, with 14 bases between. The chain's CDR3 is CASSSQTFDEKLFF. In nucleotides, the CDR3 is TGTGCCAGCAGTTCACAGACGTTTGATGAAAAACTGTTTTTT.

Notes on this clonotype: A much larger clone lies one base from this, so it may be a read error. The chain joins TRBV12-3 or TRBV12-4 to TRBJ1-1; D unclear. CDR3 size: 11 residues. CDR3 in amino acids: CASSFNTEAVF. As DNA, the CDR3 is TGTGCCAGCAGTTTTAACACTGAAGCTGTCTTT.

This clonotype was picked up a small number of times. V is TRBV20-1 and J is TRBJ2-1; D ambiguous. Between the trimmed V and J ends, which lost 2 bases and 7 bases, there was a span of 12 bases. This CDR3 has 13 amino acids. Germline V lookup: CDR1 DFQATT, CDR2 SNEGSKA (reference sequence). DNA of the CDR3: TGCAGTGCTAGAAAGGCCTATTCTAATGAGCAGTTCTTC. Protein product: CSARKAYSNEQFF.

The V gene is TRBV20-1, the J gene TRBJ2-5; no clear D gene. The V and J ends lost 8 bases and 3 bases respectively, with 7 bases between them. The length of the CDR3 is 10 residues. CDR1 is DFQATT and CDR2 is SNEGSKA in the germline V gene (reference sequence). The CDR3: CSPEEETQYF. The CDR3 nucleotides read TGCAGTCCGGAAGAAGAGACCCAGTACTTC.

Turning to this clonotype: A much larger clone lies one base from this, so it may be a read error. This chain joins TRBV3-1 and TRBJ1-2; no clear D. Germline values: CDR1 LGHDT, CDR2 YNNKEL (reference sequence). This CDR3 contains 17 residues. The V end lost 5 bases, the J end lost 6 bases, and 25 bases lay between the germline ends. The CDR3 DNA is TGTGCCAGCAGCGTACGGGCCACCCTTCGAAAGACCCATGGCTACACCTTC. Translation: CASSVRATLRKTHGYTF.

With respect to this clonotype: A much larger clone differs by one base, so this may be a read error. The CDR3 sequence is CSAKEPQGDTEAFF. The CDR3 DNA reads as TGCAGTGCTAAAGAGCCCCAGGGGGACACTGAAGCTTTCTTT. This chain joins TRBV20-1 and TRBJ1-1, with 7 nucleotides matching TRBD1. CDR1 is DFQATT and CDR2 is SNEGSKA in the germline V gene (reference sequence). This CDR3 has 14 amino acids. The V gene end was trimmed by 4 bases and the J gene end by 3 bases; junction bases not matched to a gene: 8.

This clonotype was seen repeatedly, ten times or more. The chain has TRBV7-2 and TRBJ2-5; 7 bases line up with TRBD2. The J segment lost 1 base and the V segment lost 3 bases, leaving 5 bases of the junction unmatched. This CDR3 has 15 amino acids. Germline assignment: CDR1 SGHTA and CDR2 FQGNSA. CDR3 bases: TGTGCCAGCAGCTTTGTCAGCGGGGTCCAAGAGACCCAGTACTTC. Translating it yields CASSFVSGVQETQYF.

This clonotype has a count of ten or more. The chain uses TRBV6-5 and TRBJ2-1; D is uncertain. CDR1 and CDR2 from the germline V gene are MNHEY and SVGAGI. The CDR3 spans 16 residues. Trimming pared 8 bases from V and 0 bases from J, leaving 17 bases between. In nucleotides, the CDR3 is TGTGCCAGCGGACCCATAAGGACCATCTCCTACAATGAGCAGTTCTTC. Protein sequence: CASGPIRTISYNEQFF.

In this sample, this clonotype turned up many times. The chain couples TRBV19 to TRBJ1-4; no firm D call. The CDR3 sequence is 13 residues long. V lost 6 bases, J lost 6 bases, and 11 bases lay in between. CDR1 and CDR2 (germline): LNHDA, SQIVND (reference sequence). CDR3 nucleotides: TGTGCCAGTAGCCCCTCGGACGATGAAAAACTGTTTTTT. Protein sequence: CASSPSDDEKLFF.

This clonotype was seen once. A much larger clone differs by one base, so this may be a read error. The J gene is TRBJ1-2, the V gene TRBV6-5; tentatively, D is TRBD1 (5 bases). Looked up from germline, CDR1 is MNHEY and CDR2 is SVGAGI. The germline V and J ends were trimmed by 0 bases and 7 bases, with 9 bases remaining between them. The length of the CDR3 is 13 residues. The CDR3 region is CASSYSSGGGYTF. Here the CDR3 DNA reads TGTGCCAGCAGTTACTCGAGTGGGGGTGGCTACACCTTC.

For this clonotype: Possible read error: a much larger clone is one base away. The rearrangement links TRBV7-2 to TRBJ2-4; 11 bases are a match to TRBD2. CDR3 length: 16 residues. From germline, CDR1 is SGHTA and CDR2 FQGNSA. The CDR3 here is CASSLVFSGGAETQHF. DNA for the CDR3: TGTGCCAGCAGCTTAGTATTTAGCGGGGGGGCCGAGACCCAGCACTTC.

In regard to this clonotype: This may arise from a read error, as a much more abundant clone is one base away. The chain links TRBV5-1 to TRBJ1-4; D is uncertain. V lost 3 bases, J lost 8 bases, and 17 bases lay in between. This CDR3 has 15 residues. CDR1 and CDR2 from the germline V gene are SGHRS and YFSETQ. The chain's CDR3 is CASSSSGVGEEKLFF. The CDR3 nucleotides read TGCGCCAGCAGCTCGTCTGGCGTAGGCGAAGAAAAACTGTTTTTT.

The sample holds many counts of this clonotype. The chain combines TRBV11-2 with TRBJ1-1, with D possibly matching TRBD1 (6 bases). Looked up from germline, CDR1 is SGHAT and CDR2 is FQNNGV. Trimming removed 2 bases at V and 0 bases at J, with 10 bases between. This CDR3 contains 15 residues. The CDR3 sequence is CASSLWGDMNTEAFF. The CDR3 nucleotides read TGTGCCAGCAGCTTATGGGGGGACATGAACACTGAAGCTTTCTTT.

The CDR3, as DNA: TGTGCCAGTAGAAGGACGAGACAGGGGTTATCTGGGGCCAACGTCCTGACTTTC. This translates into CASRRTRQGLSGANVLTF. The chain is built from TRBV19 and TRBJ2-6, with 8 bases fitting TRBD1. From germline, CDR1 is LNHDA and CDR2 SQIVND (reference sequence). V dropped 6 bases and J dropped 1; count of bases not matched to a gene: 11. This CDR3 comprises 18 residues.